These 2 T cell receptor beta chains share one sample of origin, sequenced in a study of cytomegalovirus exposure and HLA in healthy donors. Amplification used 60 Vbeta primers and 13 Jbeta primers. The assay was immunoSEQ multiplex PCR, and TCRdb's table has in-frame clones only and misses some. The sample holds roughly 140,000 clones, 80% seen once. The sequenced sample consisted of PBMCs. The receptors come from a man aged 25 to 40 in good health and CMV-seronegative.

The V gene is TRBV25-1, the J gene TRBJ1-1, with D possibly TRBD1 on 5 matching bases. The CDR3 loop spans 15 amino acids. Trimming stripped 8 bases from V and 3 bases from J, with 19 bases between. Germline V gives CDR1 MGHDK, CDR2 SYGVNS. In nucleotides, the CDR3 is TGTGCCAGCGGGGGGAGGAGCGGCACGGACACTGAAGCTTTCTTT. The encoded protein is CASGGRSGTDTEAFF.

The table lists this clone with a few counts. The V gene is TRBV5-1, the J gene TRBJ2-7; D remains ambiguous. Deletions cut 4 bases from V and 4 bases from J, with 6 bases between. CDR1 SGHRS and CDR2 YFSETQ come from the germline V gene. This CDR3 comprises 11 residues. The CDR3 bases are TGCGCCAGCAGCCTTGAGTACGAGCAGTACTTC. As protein: CASSLEYEQYF.